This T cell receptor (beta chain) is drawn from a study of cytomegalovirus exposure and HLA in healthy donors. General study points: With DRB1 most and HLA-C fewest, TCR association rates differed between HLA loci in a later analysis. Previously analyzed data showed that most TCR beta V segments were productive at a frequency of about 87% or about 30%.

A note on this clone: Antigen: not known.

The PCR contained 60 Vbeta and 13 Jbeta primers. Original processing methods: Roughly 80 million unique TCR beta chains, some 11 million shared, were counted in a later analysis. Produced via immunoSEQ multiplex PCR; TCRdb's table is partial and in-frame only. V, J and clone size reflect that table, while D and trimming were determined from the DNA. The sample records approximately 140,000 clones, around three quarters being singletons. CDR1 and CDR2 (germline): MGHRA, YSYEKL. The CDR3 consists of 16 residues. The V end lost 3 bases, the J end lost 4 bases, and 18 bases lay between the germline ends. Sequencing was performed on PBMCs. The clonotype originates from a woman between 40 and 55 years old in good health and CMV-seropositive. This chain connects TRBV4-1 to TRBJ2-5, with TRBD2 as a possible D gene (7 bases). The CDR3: CASSQKGGGLRETQYF. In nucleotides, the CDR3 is TGCGCCAGCAGCCAGAAGGGGGGGGGCCTCAGAGAGACCCAGTACTTC.